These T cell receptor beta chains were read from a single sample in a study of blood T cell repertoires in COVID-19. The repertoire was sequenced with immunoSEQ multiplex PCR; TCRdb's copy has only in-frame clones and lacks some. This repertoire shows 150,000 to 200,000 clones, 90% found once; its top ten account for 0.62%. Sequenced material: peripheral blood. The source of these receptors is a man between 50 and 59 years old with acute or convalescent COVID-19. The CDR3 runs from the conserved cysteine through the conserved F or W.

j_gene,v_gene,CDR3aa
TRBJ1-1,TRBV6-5,CASSYDTDTEAFF
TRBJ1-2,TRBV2,CASSIDVGGYTF
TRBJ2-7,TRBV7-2,CASSLAGFGGDYEQYF
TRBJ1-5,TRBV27,CASSLSPFLGGNQPQHF
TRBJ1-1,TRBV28,CASSNTQNTEAFF
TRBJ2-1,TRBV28,CASSLRGGSSYNEQFF
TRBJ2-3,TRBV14,CASSQGEDRTYTDTQYF
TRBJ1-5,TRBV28,CASSFWGVGNQPQHF
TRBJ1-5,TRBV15,CATSRVDRFRVLGNQPQHF
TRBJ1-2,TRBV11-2,CASSRTGTNYGYTF
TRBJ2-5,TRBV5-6,CASSSTQGFQETQYF
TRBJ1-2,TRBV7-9,CASSLEARGYTF
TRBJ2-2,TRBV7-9,CASSRLGQQTNTGELFF
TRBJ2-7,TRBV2,CAGGQMNYEQYF
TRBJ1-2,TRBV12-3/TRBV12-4,CASSNTGYGYTF
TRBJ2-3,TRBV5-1,CASSLGLAEDTQYF
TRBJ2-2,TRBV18,CASSFERRSGELFF
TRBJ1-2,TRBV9,CATEGVAGYTF
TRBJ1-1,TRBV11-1,CASSLGRTGHTEAFF
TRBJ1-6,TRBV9,CASSEQGVGSPLHF
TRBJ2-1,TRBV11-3,CASSASGSTYNEQFF
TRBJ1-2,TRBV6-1,CASSEIRFYGYTF
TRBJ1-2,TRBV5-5,CASSWGPTAANYGYTF
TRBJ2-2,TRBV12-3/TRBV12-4,CASSYYGELFF
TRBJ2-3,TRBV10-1,CASRQRGNGADTQYF
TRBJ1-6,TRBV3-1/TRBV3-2,CASSPRQGGSPLHF
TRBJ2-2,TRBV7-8,CASSLITGFTGELFF
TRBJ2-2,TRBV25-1,CASSSGQRSNTGELFF